Below, one TCR beta chain is given with its context. The data belong to a study of control samples from healthy donors and cancer patients. The CDR3 spans 16 residues. The V and J ends lost 3 bases and 0 bases, in that order; junction bases with no gene match: 7. CDR1 and CDR2 (germline): SGDLS, YYNGEE. Assay used: immunoSEQ multiplex PCR; TCRdb lists only in-frame clones, some missing. The repertoire holds about 75,000 clones, approximately 94% seen once, with 6.2% in the top ten. Sequenced: blood. The chain couples TRBV9 to TRBJ1-1, with TRBD1 identical over 8 bases. The origin of this receptor is a woman between 35 and 50 years old in good health. This CDR3 is CASSGPGTGLNTEAFF. CDR3 nucleotide sequence: TGTGCCAGCAGCGGACCCGGGACAGGTCTGAACACTGAAGCTTTCTTT. Supplemented by reference TRBV9 and TRBJ1-1, the full variable domain reads DSGVTQTPKHLITATGQRVTLRCSPRSGDLSVYWYQQSLDQGLQFLIQYYNGEERAKGNILERFSAQQFPDLHSELNLSSLELGDSALYFCASSGPGTGLNTEAFFGQGTRLTVV.